This is a list of T cell receptor beta chains from one sample in a study of T-cell reconstitution after alpha-beta-depleted transplantation in children. TCRdb processed the PCR reads anew with MiXCR; each CDR3 protein has one entry. Among hundreds of thousands of distinct CDR3 sequences listed, around 13% were seen once. This sample comprised PBMCs, mostly from graft donor cells, obtained 360 days after TCRalphabeta/CD19-depleted stem cell transplant. These receptors originate from a male patient younger than 18 who had a stem cell transplant for acute myeloid leukemia, so the T cells may come from the graft donor. The CDR3 runs from the conserved cysteine through the conserved F or W. A D gene is named only where the DNA matches it firmly. The size field is filled for only some rows; it gives once, few, many or a size class.

clone_size j_call v_call d_call cdr3_aa cdr3_nt
- TRBJ2-7 TRBV7-2 - CASSLSAAVAYEQYF TGTGCCAGCAGCTTATCAGCGGCCGTCGCCTACGAGCAGTACTTC
few TRBJ2-1 TRBV4-2 TRBD2 CASSQLTLTSGTDNEQFF TGTGCCAGCAGCCAGCTCACCCTTACTAGCGGCACGGACAATGAGCAGTTCTTC
- TRBJ2-4 TRBV5-1 TRBD2 CASSLGKLAGAKNIQYF TGCGCCAGCAGCTTGGGAAAGTTAGCGGGAGCCAAAAACATTCAGTACTTC
- TRBJ2-6 TRBV4-2 TRBD1 CASSRRQGPGANVLTF TGTGCCAGCAGCAGAAGACAGGGACCTGGGGCCAACGTCCTGACTTTC
- TRBJ2-5 TRBV7-9 - CASSPPREGQETQYF TGTGCCAGCAGCCCACCCCGCGAGGGGCAAGAGACCCAGTACTTC
- TRBJ2-7 TRBV2 - CASSARGPLEEQYF TGTGCCAGCAGTGCCCGGGGCCCTCTAGAAGAGCAGTACTTC
many TRBJ2-3 TRBV7-8 TRBD2 CASSPTSLAGSTDTQYF TGTGCCAGCAGCCCGACGTCCCTAGCGGGGAGCACAGATACGCAGTATTTT
- TRBJ2-2 TRBV7-3 - CASSRPATGELFF TGTGCCAGCAGCCGCCCGGCCACCGGGGAGCTGTTTTTT
- TRBJ2-1 TRBV29-1 TRBD2 CSVVGTRPNNEQFF TGCAGCGTTGTTGGGACTAGGCCAAACAATGAGCAGTTCTTC
few TRBJ2-7 TRBV5-1 TRBD2 CASSRPALAGGSYEQYF TGCGCCAGCAGCAGACCAGCCCTAGCGGGGGGGTCCTACGAGCAGTACTTC
many TRBJ1-5 TRBV28 - CASRRGNYSNQPQHF TGTGCCAGCAGGCGAGGGAATTATAGCAATCAGCCCCAGCATTTT
- TRBJ2-2 TRBV15 - CATSRDSAFRDLRGGELFF TGTGCCACCAGCAGAGATAGTGCTTTCCGGGACTTGAGGGGCGGGGAGCTGTTTTTT
many TRBJ1-1 TRBV29-1 - CSAGAGAREAEAFF TGCAGCGCCGGCGCGGGGGCACGGGAGGCTGAAGCTTTCTTT
many TRBJ2-5 TRBV20-1 - CSARGQGETQYF TGCAGTGCTAGAGGGCAAGGCGAGACCCAGTACTTC
few TRBJ1-1 TRBV5-1 TRBD1 CASSPTDRGTEAFF TGCGCCAGCAGCCCGACTGACAGGGGCACTGAAGCTTTCTTT
few TRBJ2-1 TRBV29-1 TRBD2 CSVAIASGTNEQFF TGCAGCGTTGCTATAGCTAGCGGGACTAATGAGCAGTTCTTC
- TRBJ2-7 TRBV27 - CASSLTTGLYEQYF TGTGCCAGCAGTTTAACAACAGGGCTCTACGAGCAGTACTTC
many TRBJ2-5 TRBV29-1 - CSVGGAGVQETQYF TGCAGCGTTGGGGGGGCAGGGGTCCAAGAGACCCAGTACTTC
- TRBJ2-2 TRBV29-1 - CSAPASGELFF TGCAGCGCCCCGGCGTCCGGGGAGCTGTTTTTT
few TRBJ2-2 TRBV4-3 TRBD1 CASSQGVARGFTGELFF TGCGCCAGCAGCCAAGGGGTGGCCAGGGGGTTCACCGGGGAGCTGTTTTTT
few TRBJ2-7 TRBV7-9 - CASSWTGSSYEQYF TGTGCCAGCAGCTGGACCGGGTCCTCCTACGAGCAGTACTTC
few TRBJ2-1 TRBV29-1 TRBD2 CSVDGLRTSGGSSYNEQFF TGCAGCGTTGACGGACTGAGGACTAGCGGGGGGAGCTCCTACAATGAGCAGTTCTTC